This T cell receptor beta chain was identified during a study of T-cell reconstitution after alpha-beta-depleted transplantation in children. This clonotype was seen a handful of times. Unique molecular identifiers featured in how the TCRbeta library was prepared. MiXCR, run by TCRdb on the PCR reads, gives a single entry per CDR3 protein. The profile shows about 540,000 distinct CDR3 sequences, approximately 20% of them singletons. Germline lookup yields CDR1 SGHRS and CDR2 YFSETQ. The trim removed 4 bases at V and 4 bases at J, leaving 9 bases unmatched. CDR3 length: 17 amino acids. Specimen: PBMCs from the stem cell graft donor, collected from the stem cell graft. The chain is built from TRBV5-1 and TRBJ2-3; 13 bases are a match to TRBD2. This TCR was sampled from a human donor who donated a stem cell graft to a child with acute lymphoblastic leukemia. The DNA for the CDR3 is TGCGCCAGCAGCCGATGGACTAGCGGGAGTGGCGCAGATACGCAGTATTTT. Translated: CASSRWTSGSGADTQYF.